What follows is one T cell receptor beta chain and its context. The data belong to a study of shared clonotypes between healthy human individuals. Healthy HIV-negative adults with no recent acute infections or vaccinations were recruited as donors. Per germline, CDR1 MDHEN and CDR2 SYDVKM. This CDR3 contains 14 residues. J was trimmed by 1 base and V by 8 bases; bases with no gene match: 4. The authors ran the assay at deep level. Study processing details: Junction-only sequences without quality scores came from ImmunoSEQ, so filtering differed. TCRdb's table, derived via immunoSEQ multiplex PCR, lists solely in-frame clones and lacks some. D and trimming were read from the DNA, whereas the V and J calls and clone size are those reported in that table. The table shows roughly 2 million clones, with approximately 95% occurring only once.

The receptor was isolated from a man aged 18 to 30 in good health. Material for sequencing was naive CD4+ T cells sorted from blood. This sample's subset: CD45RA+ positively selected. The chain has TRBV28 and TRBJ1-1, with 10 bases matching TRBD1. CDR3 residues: CASGTGDRNTEAFF. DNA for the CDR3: TGTGCCAGCGGGACAGGGGATAGGAACACTGAAGCTTTCTTT. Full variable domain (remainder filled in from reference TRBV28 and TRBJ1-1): DVKVTQSSRYLVKRTGEKVFLECVQDMDHENMFWYRQDPGLGLRLIYFSYDVKMKEKGDIPEGYSVSREKKERFSLILESASTNQTSMYLCASGTGDRNTEAFFGQGTRLTVV.